This T cell receptor (beta chain) was found in a study of blood T cell repertoires in COVID-19. The CDR3 contains 16 residues. The ends lost 0 bases at V and 3 bases at J; junction bases unmatched: 8. Per germline, CDR1 LGHDT and CDR2 YNNKEL (reference sequence). Sequenced by immunoSEQ multiplex PCR; TCRdb stores in-frame clones only, minus some. This sample has tens of thousands of clones, with approximately 83% found just once. This clonotype was sampled from a woman in her 70s with acute or convalescent COVID-19. The chain couples TRBV3-1 (or the pseudogene TRBV3-2) to TRBJ2-7; 7 bases map to TRBD1. Specimen: peripheral blood. CDR3 in amino acids: CASSQDWQGESYEQYF. DNA of the CDR3: TGTGCCAGCAGCCAAGATTGGCAGGGGGAGAGCTACGAGCAGTACTTC.